One sample yielded the 5 T cell receptor beta chains listed below, sequenced in a study of T cell responses to AZD1222 COVID-19 vaccine. TCRdb's table, derived via immunoSEQ multiplex PCR, lists solely in-frame clones and lacks some. Here the sample spans some 96,000 clones, roughly 86% being singletons. Source: peripheral blood, taken on day 0 of MenACWY control vaccination. The origin of the receptors is an adult in good health.

The chain is built from TRBV29-1 and TRBJ2-6; weak D call: TRBD1 (6 bases). The ends were cut back, 4 bases at V and 0 bases at J, with 13 bases in the middle. CDR1 SQVTM and CDR2 ANQGSEA come from the germline V gene. CDR3 length: 16 amino acids. In DNA form, the CDR3 reads TGCAGCGTTGGAGGGACACCTGGCTCTGGGGCCAACGTCCTGACTTTC. This encodes CSVGGTPGSGANVLTF. Using reference TRBV29-1 and TRBJ2-6 for the parts outside the CDR3, the full variable domain is SAVISQKPSRDICQRGTSLTIQCQVDSQVTMMFWYRQQPGQSLTLIATANQGSEATYESGFVIDKFPISRPNLTFSTLTVSNMSPEDSSIYLCSVGGTPGSGANVLTFGAGSRLTVL.

The chain links TRBV30 to TRBJ1-4; D call uncertain. This CDR3 is built from 14 residues. V gave up 2 bases and J gave up 5 bases, with 12 bases separating them. From germline, CDR1 is GTSNPN and CDR2 SVGIG (reference sequence). The CDR3 bases are TGTGCCTGGAGTCATGGCGCTGCAAATGAAAAACTGTTTTTT. This encodes CAWSHGAANEKLFF.

The CDR3 loop is CASSTRDRGKSDTQYF. The CDR3 region has the DNA TGTGCCAGCAGCACTAGGGACAGGGGGAAGTCAGATACGCAGTATTTT. The chain has TRBV21-1 and TRBJ2-3; the table names TRBD1, a call not compared with the DNA. TRBV21-1 is deemed a pseudogene. The CDR3 has 16 amino acids.

The chain couples TRBV7-2 to TRBJ1-5; no firm D call. Germline V gene data show CDR1 as SGHTA and CDR2 as FQGNSA. This CDR3 is built from 14 residues. The V gene lost 5 bases and the J gene lost 2 bases, with 10 bases spanning the gap. Written as DNA, the CDR3 is TGTGCCAGCAGCCCGGACCGTGGCAATCAGCCCCAGCATTTT. Translated, it gives CASSPDRGNQPQHF.

The chain uses TRBV18 and TRBJ1-4, with D perhaps matching TRBD1 (6 bases). V lost 5 bases and J 3 bases, leaving 13 bases between the germline ends. Germline V gives CDR1 KGHSH, CDR2 LQKENI. The CDR3 is 15 amino acids. CDR3 coding DNA: TGTGCCAGCTCAAAAAACAGGGCGGCTAATGAAAAACTGTTTTTT. Amino acids: CASSKNRAANEKLFF.